The 10 T cell receptor beta chains presented below share a single source sample, sequenced in a study of monozygotic twins with inflammatory bowel disease. TCRdb reanalyzed the 5' RACE reads and collapses them to one entry per CDR3 protein, without DNA. The repertoire table contains 420,000 or so distinct CDR3 sequences. Sequenced material: blood. These receptors originate from a human donor with ulcerative colitis or Crohn's disease, or a healthy co-twin of an affected twin (not recorded which).

The chain joins TRBV9 to TRBJ2-5; TCRdb selects TRBD1, and the lack of DNA leaves this call unchecked. The CDR3 covers 15 residues. CDR1 is SGDLS, CDR2 YYNGEE, per germline. CDR3 sequence: CASSGRDSIQETQYF.

This chain uses TRBV24-1 with TRBJ2-3; TCRdb designates TRBD2, a call that cannot be tested without DNA. This CDR3 spans 13 amino acids. The germline V gene encodes CDR1 KGHDR and CDR2 SFDVKD. CDR3 region: CATSGGAADTQYF.

This chain joins TRBV10-3 and TRBJ2-3. Germline CDR1 is ENHRY and CDR2 is SYGVKD. The CDR3 contains 13 residues. The CDR3 is CAISERSTDTQYF.

The chain recombines TRBV2 with TRBJ1-5; TCRdb returns TRBD1, unconfirmable since there is no DNA. The CDR3 has 15 residues. The germline gives CDR1 SNHLY, CDR2 FYNNEI. Here the CDR3 reads CASMKTGLLNQPQHF.

This chain links TRBV7-6 with TRBJ1-2; TCRdb's D call of TRBD1 is untestable without DNA. Per the germline V gene, CDR1 is SGHVS and CDR2 is FNYEAQ. The CDR3 contains 15 residues. The CDR3 protein is CASTKGAGENYGYTF.

V and J are TRBV9 and TRBJ1-4; TCRdb indicates TRBD1, and absent DNA this call remains unverified. The CDR3 loop spans 15 amino acids. Germline V lookup: CDR1 SGDLS, CDR2 YYNGEE. The CDR3 spells CASSAQGQTNEKLFF.

The chain links TRBV7-2 to TRBJ1-5; the TCRdb call, TRBD1, lacks DNA for checking. CDR3 size: 14 residues. Germline V gives CDR1 SGHTA, CDR2 FQGNSA. The CDR3: CASSSRPGEQPQHF.

The chain's CDR3 is CASASTAVLGPETQYF. V is TRBV12-5 and J is TRBJ2-5. The CDR3 has 16 residues. Germline-derived CDR1 and CDR2 are LGHNT and FRNRAP.

This rearrangement joins TRBV6-2 or TRBV6-3 to TRBJ1-1. CDR1 MNHEY and CDR2 SVGEGT come from the germline V gene. The CDR3 extends over 16 amino acids. CDR3 protein: CASNVNRVLINTEAFF.

J is TRBJ2-1 and V is TRBV7-2; the D gene TCRdb calls, TRBD2, cannot be checked with no DNA. CDR3 length equals 17 residues. Germline lookup yields CDR1 SGHTA and CDR2 FQGNSA. CDR3 residues: CASSSRSAGGGNNEQFF.